This T cell receptor (beta chain) derives from a study of shared clonotypes between healthy human individuals. About the study: Three CD4 naive, three CD4 memory, two CD8 naive and one CD8 memory plate were used per donor. The study, taken as a whole, reports: On the whole, naive subsets had larger estimated richness than memory subsets had. Represented diversity, genetic and exposure-history alike, was limited by few donors.

The V gene lost 2 bases and the J gene lost 3 bases, with 11 bases spanning the gap. CDR3 length: 14 residues. Germline loops: CDR1 PRHDT, CDR2 FYEKMQ (reference sequence). A split of CD4+ cells into CD45RA+ naive and CD45RA-negative memory subsets was performed. A note on this clone: The antigen remains unidentified.

Clones were sequenced by immunoSEQ multiplex PCR, and TCRdb holds only the in-frame ones, with some missing. The table lists 2 million to 2.5 million clones, around 90% of them singletons. The sequence came from a young man in good health. Some clones in this sample may be carry-over from other donors' samples. Sequenced input: naive CD4+ T cells from PBMCs. Subset defined: CD45RA+ positively selected. The V call is TRBV13, the J call TRBJ2-7; D not certain. CDR3 residues: CASSLSGQSYEQYF. The CDR3 DNA sequence: TGTGCCAGCAGCTTATCCGGCCAGAGCTACGAGCAGTACTTC.